This T cell receptor (beta chain) was obtained from a study of T cells expressing NK-cell markers. Study information: Sorted CD3+CD56-NKG2C+, CD3+CD56+NKG2C+ and CD3+CD56+NKG2C- T cells supplied the TCR beta repertoires.

There are 14 residues in the CDR3. The germline gives CDR1 SGHVS, CDR2 FQNEAQ. Concerning this clonotype: Its antigen is not known.

General observations from the study: In several donors, dominant clonotypes made up about 25-65% of CD3+CD56-NKG2C+ cells.

From its re-call of the 5' RACE reads, TCRdb lists each CDR3 protein once, without DNA. The table lists some 460,000 distinct CDR3 sequences, with more than 1.4% in the top ten. Sequenced input: blood T cells: a sorted CD56 or NKG2C T cell subset, CD4+ or CD8+ T cells, or bulk PBMC T cells (not recorded which). The chain has TRBV7-8 and TRBJ2-1. The source is a woman aged 50 to 60 in good health. The CDR3 protein is CASSFRKSSNEQFF.